These 20 T cell receptor beta chains share one sample of origin, sequenced in a study of beta chain features in type 1 diabetes. Study outcomes and limitations: For Type 1 diabetes patients, all four CD4+ subsets carried TCRB CDR3s that were moderately but significantly shorter.

These receptors' targets are unknown. Sequencing targeted expressed TCRB transcripts, as all isolated RNA had been reverse transcribed. Assay: immunoSEQ multiplex PCR; the TCRdb copy retains only in-frame clones and omits some. The sample yields nearly 350,000 clones, around 9% seen once. Sequencing was carried out using central memory CD4+ T cells from blood. The receptor source for this set is a man aged 25 to 40 with type 1 diabetes.

This clone has a handful of counts. CDR3 region: CASRPKTMNLFF. CDR3 nucleotides: TGTGCCAGCAGACCTAAGACCATGAATCTGTTCTTC. The rearrangement joins TRBV6-5 to TRBJ2-1; D not certain. The germline CDR1 and CDR2 sequences are MNHEY and SVGAGI. The V end was cut by 6 bases, the J end by 15 bases, with 18 bases between. The CDR3 runs 12 residues.

The gene calls are TRBV11-2 and TRBJ2-5; TRBD2 matches at 14 bases. Per the germline V gene, CDR1 is SGHAT and CDR2 is FQNNGV. Unmatched junction bases numbered 0, after V lost 3 bases and J lost 3 bases. There are 15 residues in the CDR3. The CDR3 DNA reads as TGTGCCAGCAGCTTGGGACTAGCGGGAGAAGAGACCCAGTACTTC. Its protein product is CASSLGLAGEETQYF. Complete variable domain (other parts from reference TRBV11-2 and TRBJ2-5): EAGVAQSPRYKIIEKRQSVAFWCNPISGHATLYWYQQILGQGPKLLIQFQNNGVVDDSQLPKDRFSAERLKGVDSTLKIQPAKLEDSAVYLCASSLGLAGEETQYFGPGTRLLVL.

The V call is TRBV6-1, the J call TRBJ2-4, with 8 bases lining up with TRBD1. This CDR3 is built from 13 residues. Germline CDR1 is MNHNS and CDR2 is SASEGT. V was clipped by 6 bases and J by 16 bases; unmatched bases: 14. The CDR3 loop reads CASRRGIGQGKYF. CDR3 in DNA: TGTGCCAGCAGGAGGGGGATCGGACAGGGTAAATACTTC.

This sequence joins TRBV14 and TRBJ2-1; D unclear. Germline CDR1 and CDR2: SGHDN and FVKESK. The length of the CDR3 is 15 residues. Between the trimmed V and J ends, which lost 1 base and 4 bases, there was a span of 11 bases. DNA for the CDR3: TGTGCCAGCAGCCAAGCACTACCCTCATACAATGAGCAGTTCTTC. Amino acids: CASSQALPSYNEQFF.

This rearrangement joins TRBV7-9 to TRBJ2-7, with 9 bases identical to TRBD1. The CDR3 covers 19 residues. V was clipped by 5 bases and J by 7 bases; unmatched bases: 24. Germline assignment: CDR1 SEHNR and CDR2 FQNEAQ (reference sequence). The CDR3 DNA reads as TGTGCCAGCAGCCGCCCCCAGGGACAGGGAATCGGCGGGTCTGGGGAGCAGTACTTC. It is translated as CASSRPQGQGIGGSGEQYF.

This chain joins TRBV4-3 and TRBJ1-3, with D uncertain. The V gene's germline CDR1 is LGHNA and CDR2 YSLEER. CDR3 size: 16 residues. Trimming cost V 1 base and J 0 bases, with 10 bases left between them. CDR3 sequence: CASSQALYSSGNTIYF. The CDR3 DNA reads TGCGCCAGCAGCCAAGCTCTGTATTCCTCTGGAAACACCATATATTTT.

This clone was detected a few times. The chain has TRBV10-3 and TRBJ2-7; tentative D call: TRBD2 (6 bases). Trimming took off 6 bases at V and 0 bases at J, with 12 bases between the two ends. CDR1 and CDR2 from the germline V gene are ENHRY and SYGVKD. The CDR3 spans 14 residues. Here the CDR3 reads CAIRGRGLSYEQYF. In nucleotides, the CDR3 is TGTGCCATCAGGGGCCGGGGACTCTCCTACGAGCAGTACTTC.

This clone was detected only a few times. The rearrangement uses TRBV30 and TRBJ1-4, with 9 bases fitting TRBD1. Looked up from germline, CDR1 is GTSNPN and CDR2 is SVGIG (reference sequence). CDR3 length: 15 amino acids. The V segment lost 2 bases and the J segment 8 bases; nucleotides outside the gene matches: 9. This chain's CDR3 is CAWSSGQGMSEKLFF. The DNA for the CDR3 is TGTGCCTGGAGTTCGGGACAGGGAATGAGCGAAAAACTGTTTTTT.

The chain couples TRBV18 to TRBJ2-7; 9 nucleotides match TRBD1. The CDR3 totals 15 residues. Germline lookup yields CDR1 KGHSH and CDR2 LQKENI. The trim removed 4 bases at V and 2 bases at J, leaving 6 bases unmatched. CDR3 DNA sequence: TGTGCCAGCTCACTTTCGGGACAGGGCCCCTACGAGCAGTACTTC. The encoded protein is CASSLSGQGPYEQYF.

The chain is built from TRBV28 and TRBJ1-2; 7 bases line up with TRBD1. Looked up from germline, CDR1 is MDHEN and CDR2 is SYDVKM. With 6 bases clipped from V and 8 bases from J, the junction kept 9 bases outside the gene matches. The CDR3 is 13 residues long. This CDR3 is CASRTGSSGGYTF. CDR3 in DNA: TGTGCCAGCAGGACAGGGAGTTCGGGCGGCTACACCTTC.

This clone was counted between two and nine times. This chain joins TRBV10-3 and TRBJ2-5, with 8 bases aligning to TRBD2. The germline gives CDR1 ENHRY, CDR2 SYGVKD. This CDR3 has 14 amino acids. V lost 4 bases to trimming and J lost 3 bases; unmatched junction nucleotides: 4. CDR3 sequence: CAISAAGAKETQYF. For the CDR3, the DNA is TGTGCCATCAGTGCAGCGGGGGCGAAAGAGACCCAGTACTTC.

The sample holds a few counts of this clone. This chain uses TRBV6-4 with TRBJ1-2; a possible D gene is TRBD1 (6 bases). This CDR3 has 14 residues. Germline-derived CDR1 and CDR2 are MRHNA and SNTAGT. The V gene lost 2 bases and the J gene lost 4 bases, with 11 bases spanning the gap. The CDR3 loop is CASSDTGLGYGYTF. The CDR3 coding sequence is TGTGCCAGCAGTGACACAGGGCTTGGCTATGGCTACACCTTC.

This clone was detected only a few times. The rearrangement links TRBV4-3 to TRBJ1-6, with D possibly TRBD1 on 6 matching bases. V dropped 1 base and J dropped 5 bases, with 9 bases sitting between them. This CDR3 has 15 amino acids. The germline CDR1 and CDR2 sequences are LGHNA and YSLEER. CDR3 sequence reads: CASSQGTAHNSPLHF. DNA for the CDR3: TGCGCCAGCAGCCAAGGGACAGCACATAATTCACCCCTCCACTTT.

This clone occurred a few times. The chain has TRBV6-5 and TRBJ2-3; D is unclear. V lost 8 bases and J 2 bases, leaving 11 bases between the germline ends. CDR3 size: 13 residues. Looked up from germline, CDR1 is MNHEY and CDR2 is SVGAGI. The CDR3 DNA follows: TGTGCCAGCCGGAGACTCAACACAGATACGCAGTATTTT. Translation gives CASRRLNTDTQYF.

The sample holds a few counts of this clone. The chain couples TRBV7-8 to TRBJ2-3, with TRBD2 matching over 9 bases. The CDR3 contains 15 residues. Germline V gene lookup returns CDR1 SGHVS and CDR2 FQNEAQ. The junction had 6 bases not matched to a gene; V was cut back by 2 bases and J by 6 bases. The CDR3 DNA follows: TGTGCCAGCAGCTTAACCAGCGGGGGGAGGGATACGCAGTATTTT. This encodes CASSLTSGGRDTQYF.

There are a few counts of this clone. The J gene is TRBJ1-4, the V gene TRBV11-2; D gene unclear. This CDR3 is 14 amino acids long. Trimming took 5 bases from V and 5 from J, leaving 12 bases between them. The germline gives CDR1 SGHAT, CDR2 FQNNGV. CDR3: CASSLMVMNEKLFF. CDR3 nucleotide sequence: TGTGCCAGCAGCCTGATGGTGATGAATGAAAAACTGTTTTTT. Complete variable domain (other parts from reference TRBV11-2 and TRBJ1-4): EAGVAQSPRYKIIEKRQSVAFWCNPISGHATLYWYQQILGQGPKLLIQFQNNGVVDDSQLPKDRFSAERLKGVDSTLKIQPAKLEDSAVYLCASSLMVMNEKLFFGSGTQLSVL.

The rearrangement joins TRBV27 to TRBJ2-1, with 8 nucleotides matching TRBD2. The J segment lost 9 bases and the V segment lost 6 bases, leaving 7 bases of the junction unmatched. The V gene's germline CDR1 is MNHEY and CDR2 SMNVEV (reference sequence). The CDR3 has 13 amino acids. The CDR3 sequence: CASSSGGLFEQFF. The DNA for the CDR3 is TGTGCCAGCAGCTCGGGGGGGCTTTTTGAGCAGTTCTTC.

This clone has at least ten counts. The rearrangement joins TRBV15 to TRBJ2-1, with D perhaps TRBD2 (5 bases). The ends were cut back, 5 bases at V and 9 bases at J, with 14 bases in the middle. Germline V lookup: CDR1 LNHNV, CDR2 YYDKDF (reference sequence). The CDR3 has 13 residues. As DNA, the CDR3 is TGTGCCACCAGCGGTACTGCTCGGGGTGAGCAGTTCTTC. It is translated as CATSGTARGEQFF.

CDR3 residues: CASSSTSGGLGANVLTF. CDR3 sequence (DNA): TGTGCCAGCAGCTCTACTAGCGGGGGGCTCGGGGCCAACGTCCTGACTTTC. The rearrangement links TRBV5-6 to TRBJ2-6; TRBD2 matches at 12 bases. Germline CDR1 reads SGHDT; CDR2 reads YYEEEE. The junction had 5 bases not matched to a gene; V was cut back by 3 bases and J by 4 bases. This CDR3 has 17 amino acids.

This clone has a handful of counts. The chain has TRBV27 and TRBJ1-2, with D unclear. V shed 7 bases and J shed 4 bases, with 16 bases lying between them. Germline lookup yields CDR1 MNHEY and CDR2 SMNVEV (reference sequence). The length of the CDR3 is 14 residues. This CDR3 is CASNLLFSPYGYTF. The CDR3 DNA sequence: TGTGCCAGCAACCTACTGTTTAGTCCCTATGGCTACACCTTC.